The entry below describes one TCR beta chain. The data were taken from a study of regulatory T cells in long-lasting Graves disease. V shed 4 bases, J shed 7 bases, and the junction held 7 bases outside the gene matches. Per germline, CDR1 DFQATT and CDR2 SNEGSKA (reference sequence). The CDR3 covers 13 residues. Building of the TCR beta libraries involved iRepertoire HTBI primers and Arm-PCR of CDR3 regions. TCRdb re-analysed the multiplex PCR reads in MiXCR, keeping a single row per CDR3 protein. The sample shows 300,000 to 350,000 distinct CDR3 sequences, roughly a fifth of them seen only once. Time point specified: persistent/refractory GD, antithyroid drugs over 5 years with positive TRAb. Extracted PBMC RNA gave rise to the TCR library.

This receptor was identified in a female donor with Graves disease. The genes are TRBV20-1 and TRBJ2-5, with TRBD2 matching 9 bases. Material: peripheral blood mononuclear cells (PBMCs), obtained when the disease was refractory, from a patient treated with antithyroid drugs. CDR3: CSATRGGRVTQYF. The CDR3 DNA sequence: TGCAGTGCTACGCGGGGGGGCCGCGTGACCCAGTACTTC.